The clone carrying this TCR beta chain was recorded only once. Antigen unknown. Multiple V-beta primers and a C-beta primer amplified TCRB from RNA. TCRdb independently ran MiXCR on the multiplex PCR reads; one entry per CDR3 protein. The sample records some 15,000 distinct CDR3 sequences, 65% to 75% being singletons. Germline CDR1 reads SGHAT; CDR2 reads FQNNGV. CDR3 length equals 15 residues. V lost 2 bases and J lost 0, with 8 bases in between. The data belong to a study of tumor-infiltrating lymphocytes in glioblastoma multiforme. The study's findings and limits: Clone frequencies may be distorted by unequal TCR transcripts per cell.

V gene TRBV11-2 combines with J gene TRBJ2-1; D is undetermined. The specimen was brain tumor tissue. The receptor was derived from a male donor with glioblastoma. The CDR3 bases are TGTGCCAGCAGCTTACAAACTGGCTCCTACAATGAGCAGTTCTTC. It is translated as CASSLQTGSYNEQFF.